The T cell receptor (beta chain) described here comes from a study of cytomegalovirus exposure and HLA in healthy donors. This CDR3 comprises 16 residues. CDR1 is MDHEN, CDR2 SYDVKM, per germline. V was clipped by 5 bases and J by 3 bases; unmatched bases: 9. The PCR ran on 60 Vbeta and 13 Jbeta primers. Only in-frame clones appear in the TCRdb table, and some are missing; sequencing was by immunoSEQ multiplex PCR. This sample's table has over 75,000 clones. The V call is TRBV28, the J call TRBJ2-2; 7 nucleotides agree with TRBD2. The sample taken for sequencing was PBMCs. This sequence originates from a girl aged 10-17 years in good health and CMV-seropositive. CDR3 DNA sequence: TGTGCCAGCAGTGAGCGACTAGCCCCTCACACCGGGGAGCTGTTTTTT. It codes for CASSERLAPHTGELFF.